Listed below are T cell receptor beta chains from one sample, sequenced in a study of beta chain features in type 1 diabetes. Sequencing used immunoSEQ multiplex PCR; TCRdb keeps in-frame clones, though not all of them. The sample lists about 160,000 clones; approximately 8.7% were seen once. The sequenced sample was central memory CD4+ T cells from blood. Every receptor here comes from a woman younger than 45 with type 1 diabetes. Each CDR3 is given with its conserved first and last residue. A D gene is named only where the DNA matches it firmly. Not all rows give a size; the values are once, few, many and, for expanded clones, a class.

D: .
J: TRBJ2-7
V: TRBV7-9
size: .
DNA: TGTGCCAGCAGCTTAGACATGGCCCGCGAGCAGTACTTC
CDR3: CASSLDMAREQYF

D: .
J: TRBJ2-7
V: TRBV6-1
size: .
DNA: TGTGCCAGCAGTCCCCATAGGGGTGGATGGGAGCAGTACTTC
CDR3: CASSPHRGGWEQYF

D: TRBD1
J: TRBJ1-5
V: TRBV2
size: few
DNA: TGTGCCAGCAGGAAGACAGGGGAGGGGGTTCAGCCCCAGCATTTT
CDR3: CASRKTGEGVQPQHF

D: .
J: TRBJ1-1
V: TRBV7-3
size: few
DNA: TGTGCCAGCAGCTTAGCAGGGGACACTGAAGCTTTCTTT
CDR3: CASSLAGDTEAFF

D: .
J: TRBJ2-5
V: TRBV21-1
size: few
DNA: TGTGCCAGCAGCAAGTCCCGCGGACTAGCGCTGTGGGAGACCCAGTACTTC
CDR3: CASSKSRGLALWETQYF

D: .
J: TRBJ2-7
V: TRBV15
size: few
DNA: TGTGCCACCAGCAGAGATGGTCCGGGGGACGAGCAGTACTTC
CDR3: CATSRDGPGDEQYF

D: TRBD1
J: TRBJ1-2
V: TRBV6-5
size: few
DNA: TGTGCCAGCAGTTACTTACCCGGGACAGGCTCTGGCTACACCTTC
CDR3: CASSYLPGTGSGYTF

D: .
J: TRBJ2-7
V: TRBV5-4
size: .
DNA: TGTGCCAGCAGCTTGCAGGACAGTTACGAGCAGTACTTC
CDR3: CASSLQDSYEQYF

D: TRBD1
J: TRBJ1-2
V: TRBV4-2
size: few
DNA: TGTGCCAGCAGCCGGGACAGGACGCAAGGCTACACCTTC
CDR3: CASSRDRTQGYTF

D: .
J: TRBJ1-5
V: TRBV28
size: .
DNA: TGTGCCAGCAGCCTCGGGACGGGAGGTTTGTTGTCCAATCAGCCCCAGCATTTT
CDR3: CASSLGTGGLLSNQPQHF

D: .
J: TRBJ1-5
V: TRBV30
size: few
DNA: TGTGCCTGGAGTGAAGGACAGTTCCTCAGCAATCAGCCCCAGCATTTT
CDR3: CAWSEGQFLSNQPQHF

D: TRBD2
J: TRBJ2-1
V: TRBV11-2
size: few
DNA: TGTGCCAGCAGCCTAGGACTAGCGGGAGTAGGGGAGCAGTTCTTC
CDR3: CASSLGLAGVGEQFF

D: .
J: TRBJ2-7
V: TRBV18
size: .
DNA: TGTGCCAGCTCACCCGGGGACTCCTACGAGCAGTACTTC
CDR3: CASSPGDSYEQYF

D: .
J: TRBJ2-1
V: TRBV6-1
size: few
DNA: TGTGCCAGCAGCGAGGTCGAGCAGTTCTTC
CDR3: CASSEVEQFF

D: .
J: TRBJ2-1
V: TRBV5-1
size: few
DNA: TGCGCCAGCAGCTTGTTTTTAGGCGGTAATGAGCAGTTCTTC
CDR3: CASSLFLGGNEQFF

D: .
J: TRBJ2-1
V: TRBV28
size: few
DNA: TGTGCCAGCAGTCAGTTGGTAGCGGAGTACAATGAGCAGTTCTTC
CDR3: CASSQLVAEYNEQFF

D: TRBD1
J: TRBJ2-7
V: TRBV6-1
size: few
DNA: TGTGCCAGCACCAGACAGGGTGAGGACTACGAGCAGTACTTC
CDR3: CASTRQGEDYEQYF

D: .
J: TRBJ1-5
V: TRBV30
size: few
DNA: TGTGCCTGGAGTACAGGGTGGGATCAGCCCCAGCATTTT
CDR3: CAWSTGWDQPQHF

D: TRBD2
J: TRBJ2-3
V: TRBV4-1
size: .
DNA: TGCGCCAGCAGCTCCCCGTTTAGCGGGAGCGCAGATACGCAGTATTTT
CDR3: CASSSPFSGSADTQYF

D: .
J: TRBJ2-7
V: TRBV10-3
size: .
DNA: TGTGCCATCAGTGAGTCGGGGGCGCGGTCCTCCTACGAGCAGTACTTC
CDR3: CAISESGARSSYEQYF

D: TRBD1
J: TRBJ1-5
V: TRBV27
size: .
DNA: TGTGCCAGCACCCCGGGACAGGGCACCCATCAGCCCCAGCATTTT
CDR3: CASTPGQGTHQPQHF

D: .
J: TRBJ2-7
V: TRBV30
size: many
DNA: TGTGCCTGGGCACAGGGAGTGACGAGGTACTTC
CDR3: CAWAQGVTRYF

D: .
J: TRBJ1-3
V: TRBV28
size: .
DNA: TGTGCCAGCAGTTTCCCACTAGTAAGCTCTGGAAACACCATATATTTT
CDR3: CASSFPLVSSGNTIYF

D: .
J: TRBJ2-7
V: TRBV18
size: few
DNA: TGTGCCAGCTCACCAGATCGGGACTACGAGCAGTACTTC
CDR3: CASSPDRDYEQYF

D: .
J: TRBJ2-1
V: TRBV20-1
size: few
DNA: TGCAGTGCTAGAGGAGGAAGCGAGCAGTTCTTC
CDR3: CSARGGSEQFF

D: .
J: TRBJ2-1
V: TRBV7-8
size: .
DNA: TGTGCCAGCAGCTTACGAACGGGCTCCTACAATGAGCAGTTCTTC
CDR3: CASSLRTGSYNEQFF